Below are 15 T cell receptor beta chains sequenced from a single sample in a study of blood T cells in healthy people across ages. Then a second PCR, running roughly 6 to 11 cycles, was carried out with a sample-barcoded 5' primer and a J-beta primer mix. MiXCR, run by TCRdb on the 5' RACE reads, gives a single entry per CDR3 protein. The table records 650,000 to 1,000,000 distinct CDR3 sequences, around 34% of them present only once. The sequenced sample was blood. Receptor source: a man between 18 and 35 years old in good health.

This sequence joins TRBV20-1 and TRBJ2-5; D not certain. Germline V CDR1 and CDR2: DFQATT, SNEGSKA (reference sequence). Trimming stripped 3 bases from V and 0 bases from J, with 11 bases between. This CDR3 is 14 amino acids long. The CDR3 nucleotides read TGCAGTGCTAGTGGCACTCCGTACCAAGAGACCCAGTACTTC. Its protein product is CSASGTPYQETQYF.

This clonotype was found many times. V usage is TRBV20-1 and J usage is TRBJ2-1; 9 bases agree with TRBD2. Germline CDR1 and CDR2: DFQATT and SNEGSKA (reference sequence). Trimming removed 0 bases from V and 9 bases from J; junction bases left unmatched: 12. The CDR3 is made up of 16 amino acids. The CDR3 DNA reads TGCAGTGCTAGAGATCACCAGCGGGGGGATTCCGGTGAGCAGTTCTTC. Protein: CSARDHQRGDSGEQFF.

This clonotype was recorded once. As DNA, the CDR3 is TGTGCCAGCAGCTTATACAGGGACACCGGGGAGCTGTTTTTT. Its protein product is CASSLYRDTGELFF. The chain couples TRBV7-3 to TRBJ2-2, with D perhaps matching TRBD1 (6 bases). The germline gives CDR1 SGHTA, CDR2 FQGTGA. This CDR3 has 14 residues. Trimming stripped 2 bases from V and 3 bases from J, with 7 bases between.

This clonotype turned up a few times. CDR3 amino acids: CASSLLGGNPSTDTQYF. CDR3 in DNA: TGTGCCAGCAGCTTATTGGGCGGAAACCCAAGCACAGATACGCAGTATTTT. This sequence joins TRBV7-2 and TRBJ2-3; D gene uncertain. This CDR3 is built from 17 residues. Trimming shortened V by 2 bases and J by 0 bases, and 15 bases separated the two germline ends. CDR1 SGHTA and CDR2 FQGNSA come from the germline V gene.

The V and J genes are TRBV7-2 and TRBJ1-2, with D perhaps TRBD1 (6 bases). The V gene lost 2 bases and the J gene lost 3 bases, with 13 bases spanning the gap. In germline, CDR1 is SGHTA, CDR2 FQGNSA. This CDR3 spans 15 amino acids. The CDR3 nucleotides are TGTGCCAGCAGCTTATCCTCCGGACAGTACTATGGCTACACCTTC. It encodes CASSLSSGQYYGYTF.

This clonotype was observed at least ten times. This rearrangement joins TRBV29-1 to TRBJ2-7, with D unclear. There are 13 residues in the CDR3. Trimming removed 4 bases at V and 5 bases at J, with 15 bases between. Germline V gene data show CDR1 as SQVTM and CDR2 as ANQGSEA. The CDR3: CSVAHGTVNEQYF. In DNA, the CDR3 is TGCAGCGTTGCCCATGGTACGGTCAACGAGCAGTACTTC.

The chain carries TRBV7-9 and TRBJ1-1; TRBD1 aligns across 7 bases. Trimming took 11 bases from V and 6 from J; bases not matched to a gene: 12. Germline CDR1 and CDR2: SEHNR and FQNEAQ (reference sequence). This CDR3 has 13 residues. CDR3 region: CACGRQGDAEAFF. The CDR3 nucleotides are TGTGCCTGTGGGCGACAGGGCGACGCTGAAGCTTTCTTT. The full variable domain, rest sourced from reference TRBV7-9 and TRBJ1-1, is DTGVSQNPRHKITKRGQNVTFRCDPISEHNRLYWYRQTLGQGPEFLTYFQNEAQLEKSRLLSDRFSAERPKGSFSTLEIQRTEQGDSAMYLCACGRQGDAEAFFGQGTRLTVV.

This clonotype was counted only a few times. This chain joins TRBV20-1 and TRBJ2-1, with 13 nucleotides matching TRBD2. There are 15 residues in the CDR3. Trimming at V came to 3 bases and at J to 5 bases, leaving 4 bases not matched to a gene. Per germline, CDR1 DFQATT and CDR2 SNEGSKA (reference sequence). CDR3 residues: CSARLGTSGDNEQFF. In DNA, the CDR3 is TGCAGTGCTAGGCTGGGGACTAGCGGGGACAATGAGCAGTTCTTC.

This clonotype was seen once. The rearrangement links TRBV6-2 or TRBV6-3 to TRBJ2-3; TRBD2 agrees at 10 bases. J lost 6 bases, V lost 3 bases, and 18 bases had no gene match. Germline loops: CDR1 MNHEY, CDR2 SVGEGT. The CDR3 extends over 19 amino acids. In DNA form, the CDR3 reads TGTGCCAGCAGTTATCCGCCTAGCGGGGGCCCCACCCGGGTGGATACGCAGTATTTT. It codes for CASSYPPSGGPTRVDTQYF.

The table lists this clonotype with a count of one. A much larger clone lies a single base off, so this may be a read error. This chain connects TRBV5-6 to TRBJ2-4, with TRBD1 as a possible D gene (6 bases). V was pared by 10 bases and J by 4 bases, with 18 bases between. This CDR3 is 14 amino acids long. Germline values: CDR1 SGHDT, CDR2 YYEEEE. The CDR3 nucleotides are TGTGCCGGCGGATCCACCGGACAGAAAAACATTCAGTACTTC. Translated, it gives CAGGSTGQKNIQYF.

The genes are TRBV5-1 and TRBJ2-3; D gene unclear. This CDR3 region has 15 residues. CDR1 and CDR2 (germline): SGHRS, YFSETQ. Trimming removed 2 bases at V and 2 bases at J, with 12 bases between. This CDR3 is CASSFITQFTDTQYF. The CDR3 DNA follows: TGCGCCAGCAGCTTCATCACACAATTCACAGATACGCAGTATTTT.

The chain has TRBV28 and TRBJ2-5; 7 nucleotides match TRBD1. CDR1 MDHEN and CDR2 SYDVKM come from the germline V gene. The CDR3 loop spans 14 amino acids. The junction had 6 bases not matched to a gene; V was cut back by 5 bases and J by 3 bases. CDR3 nucleotide sequence: TGTGCCAGCAGTCAACAGGGGCACAAAGAGACCCAGTACTTC. Protein sequence: CASSQQGHKETQYF.

This rearrangement joins TRBV9 to TRBJ2-3, with 9 bases fitting TRBD1. CDR1 is SGDLS, CDR2 YYNGEE, per germline. The CDR3 is 16 residues long. V lost 3 bases to trimming and J lost 3 bases; unmatched junction nucleotides: 8. The CDR3 DNA reads TGTGCCAGCAGCGCCCCATACAGGGGGCCGACAGATACGCAGTATTTT. Protein product: CASSAPYRGPTDTQYF.

This clonotype showed up many times. This chain uses TRBV20-1 with TRBJ2-1; possibly TRBD1 or TRBD2 for D (5 bases each). V gave up 1 base and J gave up 0 bases, with 13 bases separating them. The CDR3 totals 16 residues. CDR1 and CDR2 from the germline V gene are DFQATT and SNEGSKA (reference sequence). CDR3 coding DNA: TGCAGTGCTAGAGTACTCAGAGGGACCTCCTACAATGAGCAGTTCTTC. This gives the protein CSARVLRGTSYNEQFF.

This clonotype turned up a few times. This chain joins TRBV6-2 or TRBV6-3 and TRBJ2-5, with TRBD1 identical over 8 bases. Germline CDR1 reads MNHEY; CDR2 reads SVGEGT. V dropped 6 bases and J dropped 11; count of bases not matched to a gene: 17. The CDR3 covers 15 residues. The CDR3 reads CASSPRGRFGNEQYF. The CDR3 nucleotides read TGTGCCAGCAGCCCCAGGGGGCGATTCGGCAATGAGCAGTACTTC.